This paragraph reports one T cell receptor (beta chain). The method was immunoSEQ multiplex PCR; TCRdb's version includes in-frame clones alone and lacks a portion of them. The sample records about 3,100 clones, roughly 80% being singletons. This entry belongs to a study of immune cell composition in non-small cell lung cancer. Per the germline V gene, CDR1 is SGHVS and CDR2 is FQNEAQ. This CDR3 has 13 amino acids. The ends were cut back, 1 base at V and 4 bases at J, with 8 bases in the middle. The J gene is TRBJ2-7, the V gene TRBV7-8; D ambiguous. The clonotype comes from a human donor with non-small cell lung cancer. The specimen was lung tumor tissue. The CDR3 here is CASSLDSSYEQYF. DNA of the CDR3: TGTGCCAGCAGCTTAGATTCCAGTTACGAGCAGTACTTC.